This T cell receptor beta chain emerged from a study of cytomegalovirus exposure and HLA in healthy donors. Study summary: The roughly 670 first-cohort repertoires shared a platform with the 120 validation repertoires, as reported in a later analysis.

Libraries were prepared by immunoSEQ multiplex PCR; TCRdb keeps only in-frame clonotypes and omits some of them. The sample contains tens of thousands of clones, over 85% of which appear only once. Trimming took 7 bases from V and 1 from J, leaving 13 bases between them. The CDR3 contains 14 residues. Per the germline V gene, CDR1 is LNHDA and CDR2 is SQIVND (reference sequence). The sequencing sample was made of PBMCs. This receptor was taken from a man younger than 35 in good health and CMV-seronegative. The chain carries TRBV19 and TRBJ1-1, with D possibly TRBD1 on 5 matching bases. The CDR3 reads CASMGGSGNTEAFF. CDR3 sequence (DNA): TGTGCCAGTATGGGGGGGTCCGGGAACACTGAAGCTTTCTTT.